This T cell receptor beta chain emerged from a study of shared clonotypes between healthy human individuals. Study overall: Each donor's CD4 naive and CD4 memory cells filled three plates apiece, CD8 naive two, and CD8 memory one. Whole-study findings and limits: Owing to a small donor count, the genetic and exposure-history diversity represented was limited. Generally, naive subsets (rather than memory subsets) showed larger estimated richness.

The method was immunoSEQ multiplex PCR; TCRdb's version includes in-frame clones alone and lacks a portion of them. The sample includes around 2,000,000 clones, roughly 94% of them seen just once. Comment on this clone: Its specificity is not known.

The CDR3 contains 17 residues. The V gene lost 6 bases and the J gene lost 4 bases, with 23 bases spanning the gap. Germline V gives CDR1 SGHTA, CDR2 FQGNSA. Each donor was a Caucasian adult residing in Nashville, Tennessee. The rearrangement uses TRBV7-2 and TRBJ2-3; TRBD2 is a possible D gene (6 bases). Sequenced sample: naive CD4+ T cells sorted from blood. As to subset: CD45RA+ positively selected. This clonotype originated in a man younger than 35 in good health. The CDR3 nucleotides read TGTGCCAGCAGTGTTATCCAAAACTTGCGGGGTTCAGATACGCAGTATTTT. Translated: CASSVIQNLRGSDTQYF.